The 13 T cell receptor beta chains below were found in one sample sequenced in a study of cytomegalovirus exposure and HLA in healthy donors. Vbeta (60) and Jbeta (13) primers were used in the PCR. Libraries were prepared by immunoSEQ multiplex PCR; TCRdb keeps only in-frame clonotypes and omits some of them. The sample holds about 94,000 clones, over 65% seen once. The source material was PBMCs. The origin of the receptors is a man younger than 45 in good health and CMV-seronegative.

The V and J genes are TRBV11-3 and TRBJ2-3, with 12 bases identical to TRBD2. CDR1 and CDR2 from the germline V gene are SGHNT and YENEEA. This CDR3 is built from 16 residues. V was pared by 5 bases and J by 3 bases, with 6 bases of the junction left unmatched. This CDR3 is CASSRQTSGGTDTQYF. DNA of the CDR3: TGTGCCAGCAGCCGACAGACTAGCGGGGGAACAGATACGCAGTATTTT.

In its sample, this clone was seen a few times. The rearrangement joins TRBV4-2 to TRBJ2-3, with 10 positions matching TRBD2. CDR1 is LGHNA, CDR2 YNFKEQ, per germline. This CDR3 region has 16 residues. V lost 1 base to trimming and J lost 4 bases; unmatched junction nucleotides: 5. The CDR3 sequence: CASSQGLAGVPDTQYF. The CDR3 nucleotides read TGTGCCAGCAGCCAAGGGCTAGCGGGGGTCCCAGATACGCAGTATTTT.

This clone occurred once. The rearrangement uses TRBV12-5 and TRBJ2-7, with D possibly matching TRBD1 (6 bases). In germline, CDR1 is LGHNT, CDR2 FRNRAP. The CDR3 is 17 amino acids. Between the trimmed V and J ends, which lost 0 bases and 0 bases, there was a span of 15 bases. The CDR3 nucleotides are TGTGCTAGTGGTTTGGTAATAAATGGGGGCTACTCCTACGAGCAGTACTTC. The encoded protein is CASGLVINGGYSYEQYF. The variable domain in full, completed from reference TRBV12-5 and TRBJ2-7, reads DARVTQTPRHKVTEMGQEVTMRCQPILGHNTVFWYRQTMMQGLELLAYFRNRAPLDDSGMPKDRFSAEMPDATLATLKIQPSEPRDSAVYFCASGLVINGGYSYEQYFGPGTRLTVT.

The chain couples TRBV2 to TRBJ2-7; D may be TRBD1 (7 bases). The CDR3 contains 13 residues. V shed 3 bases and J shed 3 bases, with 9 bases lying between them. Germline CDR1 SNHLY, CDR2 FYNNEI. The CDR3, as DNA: TGTGCCAGCAGTGACCAGGGGGGCTACGAGCAGTACTTC. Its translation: CASSDQGGYEQYF.

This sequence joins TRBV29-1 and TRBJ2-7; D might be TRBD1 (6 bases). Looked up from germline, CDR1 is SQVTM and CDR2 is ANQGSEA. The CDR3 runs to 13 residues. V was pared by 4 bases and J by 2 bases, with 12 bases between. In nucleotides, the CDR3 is TGCAGCGTTGCGGGCAGGGGCCCCTACGAGCAGTACTTC. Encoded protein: CSVAGRGPYEQYF.

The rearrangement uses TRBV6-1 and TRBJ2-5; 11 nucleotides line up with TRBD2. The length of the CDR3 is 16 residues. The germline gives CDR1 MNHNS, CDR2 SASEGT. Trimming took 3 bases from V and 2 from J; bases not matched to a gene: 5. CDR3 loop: CASSEGLAVGQETQYF. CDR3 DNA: TGTGCCAGCAGTGAGGGACTAGCGGTGGGACAAGAGACCCAGTACTTC.

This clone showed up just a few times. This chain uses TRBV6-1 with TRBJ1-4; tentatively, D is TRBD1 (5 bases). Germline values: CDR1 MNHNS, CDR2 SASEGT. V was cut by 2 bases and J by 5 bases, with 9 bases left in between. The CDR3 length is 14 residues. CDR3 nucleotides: TGTGCCAGCAGTGAACGGGGGGGAAATGAAAAACTGTTTTTT. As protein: CASSERGGNEKLFF.

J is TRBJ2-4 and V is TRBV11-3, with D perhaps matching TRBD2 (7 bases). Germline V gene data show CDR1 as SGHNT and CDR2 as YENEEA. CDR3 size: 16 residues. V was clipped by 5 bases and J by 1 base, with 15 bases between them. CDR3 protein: CASSRGGVGAKNIQYF. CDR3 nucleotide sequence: TGTGCCAGCAGCCGAGGGGGGGTCGGGGCCAAAAACATTCAGTACTTC.

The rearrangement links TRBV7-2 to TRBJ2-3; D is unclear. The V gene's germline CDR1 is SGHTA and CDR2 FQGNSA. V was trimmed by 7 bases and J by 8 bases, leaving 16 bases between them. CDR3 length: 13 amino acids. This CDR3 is CASTTLNHVTQYF. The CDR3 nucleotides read TGTGCCAGCACCACATTAAATCACGTTACGCAGTATTTT.

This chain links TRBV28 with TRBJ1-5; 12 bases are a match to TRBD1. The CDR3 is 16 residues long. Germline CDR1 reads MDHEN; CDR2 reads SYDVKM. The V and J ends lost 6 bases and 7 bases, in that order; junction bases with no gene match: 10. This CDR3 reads CASRWDRGQIYQPQHF. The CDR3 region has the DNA TGTGCCAGCAGATGGGACAGGGGGCAGATTTACCAGCCCCAGCATTTT.

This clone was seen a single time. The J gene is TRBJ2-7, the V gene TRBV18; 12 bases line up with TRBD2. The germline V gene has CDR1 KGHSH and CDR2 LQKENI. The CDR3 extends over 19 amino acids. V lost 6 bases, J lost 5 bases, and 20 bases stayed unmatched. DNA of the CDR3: TGTGCCAGCTCGTCGGCCGGGTGGCTAGCGGGGGGGAAGATCGACGAGCAGTACTTC. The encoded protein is CASSSAGWLAGGKIDEQYF.

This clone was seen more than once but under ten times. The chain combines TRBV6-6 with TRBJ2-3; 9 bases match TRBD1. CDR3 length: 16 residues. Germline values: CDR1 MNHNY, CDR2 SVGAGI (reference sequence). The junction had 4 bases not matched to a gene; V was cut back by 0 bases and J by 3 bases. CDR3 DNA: TGTGCCAGCAGTTACTCGGGGACAGGGTTTACAGATACGCAGTATTTT. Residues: CASSYSGTGFTDTQYF.

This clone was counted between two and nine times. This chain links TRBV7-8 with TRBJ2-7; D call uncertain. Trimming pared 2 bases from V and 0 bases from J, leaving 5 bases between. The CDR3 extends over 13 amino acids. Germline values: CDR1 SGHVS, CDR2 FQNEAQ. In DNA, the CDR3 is TGTGCCAGCAGCTTAAAGCCCTCCTACGAGCAGTACTTC. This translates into CASSLKPSYEQYF.